The rows below give T cell receptor beta chains drawn from one sample of a study of identical twins. TCRdb fed the 5' RACE reads into MiXCR, producing one record per CDR3 protein. The sample carries around 960,000 distinct CDR3 sequences, 12% recorded once. This sample was shared with a second study, whose subject was yellow fever vaccine responses in identical twins.

Sequenced sample: PBMCs. The receptors were sampled from a woman between 18 and 29 years old in good health. Both conserved end residues are part of each CDR3. A D gene is named only where the DNA matches it firmly. Rows give clone size only sometimes, using once, few, many, or a class for an expanded clone.

J gene | D gene | clone size | V gene | CDR3 DNA | CDR3 protein
TRBJ2-1 | TRBD2 | few | TRBV16 | TGTGCCAGCAGCCAATCGTTGGGTCGGGGGGGCTACAATGAGCAGTTCTTC | CASSQSLGRGGYNEQFF
TRBJ2-7 | . | few | TRBV5-1 | TGCGCCAGCAGCCCCGGAGGGCCAGGGGTCGAGCAGTACTTC | CASSPGGPGVEQYF
TRBJ2-4 | . | few | TRBV29-1 | TGCAGCGTTGGCCAGGGGGGGTTCAAAAACATTCAGTACTTC | CSVGQGGFKNIQYF
TRBJ2-7 | TRBD1 | once | TRBV6-1 | TGTGCCAGCAGTGCCGGGACAGACTACGAGCAGTACTTC | CASSAGTDYEQYF
TRBJ2-1 | . | few | TRBV10-3 | TGTGCCATCAGTGAGTTGGAGAGAGGGGCGCAGTTCTTC | CAISELERGAQFF
TRBJ2-2 | . | many | TRBV11-2 | TGTGCCAGCAGCGAAGTGAGGGGCACCGGGGAGCTGTTTTTT | CASSEVRGTGELFF
TRBJ2-2 | . | . | TRBV20-1 | TGCAGTGCTAGGGAGGGGGCCGCCGGGGAGCTGTTTTTT | CSAREGAAGELFF
TRBJ2-7 | TRBD2 | . | TRBV3-1 | TGTGCCAGCAGCCCACCCGGGAGGGCCAAATACGAGCAGTACTTC | CASSPPGRAKYEQYF
TRBJ2-2 | . | . | TRBV6-2/TRBV6-3 | TGTGCCAGCAGACAGACTACTTCGAACACCGGGGAGCTGTTTTTT | CASRQTTSNTGELFF
TRBJ2-7 | . | few | TRBV2 | TGTGCCAGCAGTAGAGACACAGCCTACGAGCAGTACTTC | CASSRDTAYEQYF
TRBJ1-1 | . | . | TRBV15 | TGTGCCACCAGCAGACGAACAGAGTCTGGGAGACGGACTGAAGCTTTCTTT | CATSRRTESGRRTEAFF
TRBJ2-2 | . | few | TRBV2 | TGTGCCAGCGGGGGAGCCGGGACAACAAACACCGGGGAGCTGTTTTTT | CASGGAGTTNTGELFF
TRBJ2-2 | . | few | TRBV20-1 | TGCAGTGCTAGAGATTTCTTGTCCGGGGAGAACACCGGGGAGCTGTTTTTT | CSARDFLSGENTGELFF
TRBJ2-4 | TRBD2 | few | TRBV15 | TGTGCCACCAGCAAACCGCCGGGACTAGCGGGAGGCGGGTACATTCAGTACTTC | CATSKPPGLAGGGYIQYF
TRBJ2-5 | TRBD1 | few | TRBV12-3/TRBV12-4 | TGTGCCAGCAACCCAGACAGGGGGGCTCAGTACTTC | CASNPDRGAQYF
TRBJ2-2 | . | . | TRBV27 | TGTGCCAGCAGTTTGGTAGATAAGAACACCGGGGAGCTGTTTTTT | CASSLVDKNTGELFF
TRBJ2-3 | . | . | TRBV28 | TGTGCCAGCAGCCCAAGGGGGGCGGGAACAGATACGCAGTATTTT | CASSPRGAGTDTQYF
TRBJ1-2 | . | . | TRBV12-3/TRBV12-4 | TGTGCCAGCAGTGGGGACGGCGGTATGGTCTACACCTTC | CASSGDGGMVYTF
TRBJ2-5 | . | few | TRBV5-5 | TGTGCCAGCACCCCAGGGGGGACGTTTTTCCAAGAGACCCAGTACTTC | CASTPGGTFFQETQYF
TRBJ2-1 | . | . | TRBV6-1 | TGTGCCACCTCAAGGGTGGCAGGGGGGGTAAACAATGAGCAGTTCTTC | CATSRVAGGVNNEQFF
TRBJ2-5 | . | many | TRBV29-1 | TGCAGCGTTGATACTAGCAGGCAAGAGACCCAGTACTTC | CSVDTSRQETQYF
TRBJ2-1 | . | . | TRBV15 | TGTGCCACCAGCAGGGCCATAGTCGCTGAGCAGTTCTTC | CATSRAIVAEQFF
TRBJ2-3 | . | few | TRBV5-3 | TGTGCCAGCAGCTTGGGGCTAGCTTTAGGCACAGATACGCAGTATTTT | CASSLGLALGTDTQYF
TRBJ1-2 | TRBD1 | few | TRBV5-1 | TGCGCCAGCAGCGCCGACAGGGGTCGGGGCTACACCTTC | CASSADRGRGYTF
TRBJ2-5 | . | few | TRBV4-1 | TGCGCCAGCAGCCAAGATCGTATGAAGGAGACCCAGTACTTC | CASSQDRMKETQYF
TRBJ2-2 | . | . | TRBV4-1 | TGCGCCAGCAGCCAAGTCAGGGGCCCTGGTCCCGGGGAGCTGTTTTTT | CASSQVRGPGPGELFF
TRBJ1-6 | . | few | TRBV11-2 | TGTGCCAGCAGCTCACAGATGTGGGGAGGTAATTCACCCCTCCACTTT | CASSSQMWGGNSPLHF
TRBJ2-3 | . | . | TRBV28 | TGTGCCAGCGGTGGGACGGGTTATTGGGCAGATACGCAGTATTTT | CASGGTGYWADTQYF
TRBJ2-3 | . | . | TRBV20-1 | TGCAGTGCTGTGTTCGGGATCACAGATACGCAGTATTTT | CSAVFGITDTQYF
TRBJ2-1 | TRBD2 | . | TRBV6-2/TRBV6-3 | TGTGCCAGCAGTTACTCTGGGACTAGCGGGAGCACCGGCTCCTACAATGAGCAGTTCTTC | CASSYSGTSGSTGSYNEQFF
TRBJ2-7 | . | . | TRBV10-2 | TGCGCCAGCAGTGAGTTTATCTACGAGCAGTACTTC | CASSEFIYEQYF